A single sample is the source of the 27 T cell receptor beta chains below, sequenced in a study of a mutant IDH1 vaccine in newly diagnosed glioma. Documented time point: week 11, during vaccination. One vaccine dose held 300 ug of mutant IDH1 20-mer peptide and came with topical imiquimod. The repertoire was sequenced with immunoSEQ multiplex PCR; TCRdb's copy has only in-frame clones and lacks some. Among approximately 21,000 clones listed, 85% to 90% were seen once. No antigen is known for these receptors. Specimen: PBMCs, collected from a glioma patient whose treatment included an IDH1 peptide vaccine. The source is a woman aged 40 to 50 with glioma.

This rearrangement joins TRBV4-2 to TRBJ2-5; the D gene is possibly TRBD2 (6 bases). This CDR3 spans 15 amino acids. V was cut by 1 base and J by 0 bases, with 9 bases left in between. Germline values: CDR1 LGHNA, CDR2 YNFKEQ. The CDR3 DNA reads as TGTGCCAGCAGCCAAGCTTGGGACTACCAAGAGACCCAGTACTTC. It translates to CASSQAWDYQETQYF.

The rearrangement uses TRBV10-1 and TRBJ2-1, with D perhaps matching TRBD2 (6 bases). V gave up 0 bases and J gave up 3 bases, with 9 bases separating them. Germline CDR1 reads WNHNN; CDR2 reads SYGVQD (reference sequence). The CDR3 consists of 15 residues. The DNA of the CDR3 is TGCGCCAGCAGTGAGTCCGGGACTGGCTACAATGAGCAGTTCTTC. The encoded protein is CASSESGTGYNEQFF.

The chain has TRBV6-6 and TRBJ1-5; no clear D. Germline lookup yields CDR1 MNHNY and CDR2 SVGAGI (reference sequence). The V end lost 6 bases, the J end lost 7 bases, and 16 bases lay between the germline ends. The CDR3 runs to 14 residues. As DNA, the CDR3 is TGTGCCAGCAGCCAAGGACCTCCGGGGCAGCCCCAGCATTTT. Translated, it gives CASSQGPPGQPQHF.

The gene calls are TRBV6-5 and TRBJ1-5; D is undetermined. The CDR3 sequence is 14 residues long. Looked up from germline, CDR1 is MNHEY and CDR2 is SVGAGI. V was pared by 4 bases and J by 1 base, with 8 bases between. The CDR3 protein is CASSWTASNQPQHF. In nucleotides, the CDR3 is TGTGCCAGCAGTTGGACGGCCAGCAATCAGCCCCAGCATTTT.

The rearrangement uses TRBV5-1 and TRBJ2-6; D call uncertain. The V end lost 2 bases, the J end lost 1 base, and 10 bases lay between the germline ends. There are 16 residues in the CDR3. CDR1 is SGHRS and CDR2 is YFSETQ in the germline V gene. CDR3 bases: TGCGCCAGCAGCTTTTATGGGAAGTCTGGGGCCAACGTCCTGACTTTC. It specifies CASSFYGKSGANVLTF.

The chain carries TRBV18 and TRBJ2-7; D is perhaps TRBD1 (5 bases). Trimming removed 5 bases at V and 3 bases at J, with 17 bases between. Germline V gene sequence: CDR1 KGHSH, CDR2 LQKENI. The CDR3 runs 15 residues. The CDR3 DNA follows: TGTGCCAGCTCAGCTATACAGGCGACAAACTACGAGCAGTACTTC. Translated: CASSAIQATNYEQYF.

This chain links TRBV5-1 with TRBJ1-1; D is uncertain. CDR3 length: 14 residues. Trimming stripped 0 bases from V and 1 base from J, with 7 bases between. Germline loops: CDR1 SGHRS, CDR2 YFSETQ. DNA for the CDR3: TGCGCCAGCAGCTTGGAAGCGGGGAACACTGAAGCTTTCTTT. Translated: CASSLEAGNTEAFF.

The chain carries TRBV6-5 and TRBJ2-2; weak D call: TRBD1 (6 bases). This CDR3 comprises 15 residues. V gave up 4 bases and J gave up 1 base, with 10 bases separating them. Germline V gene data show CDR1 as MNHEY and CDR2 as SVGAGI. The CDR3 sequence is CASSSQGRNTGELFF. The CDR3 bases are TGTGCCAGCAGTTCCCAGGGGAGGAACACCGGGGAGCTGTTTTTT.

The V and J genes are TRBV4-3 and TRBJ1-2; D remains ambiguous. The CDR3 totals 14 residues. V was cut by 1 base and J by 3 bases, with 9 bases left in between. Germline CDR1 LGHNA, CDR2 YSLEER. CDR3 nucleotides: TGCGCCAGCAGCCAAGTAGCGGAGGACTATGGCTACACCTTC. Protein sequence: CASSQVAEDYGYTF.

V usage is TRBV18 and J usage is TRBJ2-7, with D unresolved. V lost 1 base and J 0 bases, leaving 13 bases between the germline ends. Germline-derived CDR1 and CDR2 are KGHSH and LQKENI. The CDR3 has 16 amino acids. The CDR3: CASSPQATETSYEQYF. CDR3 nucleotide sequence: TGTGCCAGCTCACCACAAGCGACGGAGACCTCCTACGAGCAGTACTTC.

The chain couples TRBV18 to TRBJ1-1; D might be TRBD1 (5 bases). The CDR3 is 14 amino acids. Trimming left V 3 bases short and J 5 bases short, with 13 bases between. Per germline, CDR1 KGHSH and CDR2 LQKENI. The CDR3 reads CASSPGGGGTEAFF. The CDR3 DNA sequence: TGTGCCAGCTCACCGGGTGGGGGGGGTACTGAAGCTTTCTTT. The variable domain in full, with the rest retrieved from reference TRBV18 and TRBJ1-1, is NAGVMQNPRHLVRRRGQEARLRCSPMKGHSHVYWYRQLPEEGLKFMVYLQKENIIDESGMPKERFSAEFPKEGPSILRIQQVVRGDSAAYFCASSPGGGGTEAFFGQGTRLTVV.

The chain links TRBV9 to TRBJ2-1, with D tentatively TRBD2 (5 bases). V was pared by 0 bases and J by 3 bases, with 10 bases between. The CDR3 loop spans 15 amino acids. Germline CDR1 SGDLS, CDR2 YYNGEE. Here the CDR3 reads CASSVELGNYNEQFF. As DNA, the CDR3 is TGTGCCAGCAGCGTAGAACTAGGAAACTACAATGAGCAGTTCTTC.

The chain couples TRBV4-2 to TRBJ1-4, with TRBD1 as a possible D gene (5 bases). Germline V gene lookup returns CDR1 LGHNA and CDR2 YNFKEQ. The germline V and J ends were trimmed by 0 bases and 10 bases, with 15 bases remaining between them. This CDR3 has 15 residues. In DNA, the CDR3 is TGTGCCAGCAGCCAAGACGAACAGGCATGGGGAAAACTGTTTTTT. Protein sequence: CASSQDEQAWGKLFF.

This sequence joins TRBV5-1 and TRBJ2-7; 8 bases agree with TRBD1. The CDR3 has 12 residues. J lost 6 bases, V lost 4 bases, and 3 bases had no gene match. In germline, CDR1 is SGHRS, CDR2 YFSETQ. The CDR3 sequence: CASSRTGSEQYF. CDR3 sequence (DNA): TGCGCCAGCAGCCGGACAGGGTCCGAGCAGTACTTC.

The chain links TRBV5-1 to TRBJ2-5; the match to TRBD1 covers 11 bases. This CDR3 is 14 amino acids long. V gave up 3 bases and J gave up 5 bases; unmatched junction bases: 3. Germline loops: CDR1 SGHRS, CDR2 YFSETQ. As DNA, the CDR3 is TGCGCCAGCAGCTGGGACAGGGGGAGCGAGACCCAGTACTTC. Translated, it gives CASSWDRGSETQYF.

CDR3 DNA sequence: TGTGCCAGCAGGCCGACAGGGGGAAACATTCAGTACTTC. This translates into CASRPTGGNIQYF. This chain connects TRBV6-5 to TRBJ2-4; 9 nucleotides align to TRBD1. V shed 6 bases and J 6 bases; nucleotides not matched to a gene: 3. The length of the CDR3 is 13 residues. Germline V CDR1 and CDR2: MNHEY, SVGAGI.

The rearrangement joins TRBV29-1 to TRBJ2-2, with D unclear. The CDR3 is 12 residues long. V was cut by 7 bases and J by 1 base, with 7 bases left in between. CDR1 SQVTM and CDR2 ANQGSEA come from the germline V gene. CDR3 in amino acids: CSALLNTGELFF. The CDR3 DNA follows: TGCAGCGCACTTTTGAACACCGGGGAGCTGTTTTTT.

The chain combines TRBV2 with TRBJ1-4; TRBD1 might be the D (5 bases). This CDR3 is built from 14 residues. Germline V gene lookup returns CDR1 SNHLY and CDR2 FYNNEI. V was trimmed by 6 bases and J by 7 bases, leaving 15 bases between them. The DNA of the CDR3 is TGTGCCAGCAGATCAGGGAGTGGGCTTGAAAAACTGTTTTTT. Its translation: CASRSGSGLEKLFF.

The V and J genes are TRBV6-4 and TRBJ1-2; 10 positions match TRBD1. Germline CDR1 MRHNA, CDR2 SNTAGT. CDR3 length equals 15 residues. Trimming at V came to 4 bases and at J to 7 bases, leaving 9 bases not matched to a gene. The CDR3 sequence: CASSAATGGTSGYTF. The CDR3, as DNA: TGTGCCAGCAGTGCAGCGACAGGGGGCACTTCTGGCTACACCTTC.

This sequence joins TRBV7-8 and TRBJ2-3; the match to TRBD2 covers 8 bases. The CDR3 is 16 residues long. After removal of 4 bases from V and 1 base from J, the junction contained 7 bases not matched to a gene. The germline V gene has CDR1 SGHVS and CDR2 FQNEAQ. The CDR3, as DNA: TGTGCCAGCAGCTCGCCTTCGCGGGGGGGCACAGATACGCAGTATTTT. It is translated as CASSSPSRGGTDTQYF.

This rearrangement joins TRBV5-1 to TRBJ2-7, with D possibly TRBD2 on 7 matching bases. This CDR3 has 17 amino acids. V dropped 0 bases and J dropped 3 bases, with 19 bases sitting between them. Germline V gives CDR1 SGHRS, CDR2 YFSETQ. The CDR3 reads CASSLDVRGAPHYEQYF. The CDR3 DNA follows: TGCGCCAGCAGCTTGGACGTCCGGGGGGCCCCGCACTACGAGCAGTACTTC.

V gene TRBV5-1 combines with J gene TRBJ2-5; 13 bases line up with TRBD2. V shed 0 bases, J shed 5 bases, and the junction held 1 base outside the gene matches. The CDR3 extends over 15 amino acids. The germline gives CDR1 SGHRS, CDR2 YFSETQ. CDR3 sequence (DNA): TGCGCCAGCAGCTTGGGGACTAGCGGGAGTGAGACCCAGTACTTC. Encoded protein: CASSLGTSGSETQYF.

The table lists this clone with a few counts. The V gene is TRBV30, the J gene TRBJ1-5; 8 nucleotides match TRBD1. The CDR3 has 13 residues. With V trimmed by 1 base and J by 7 bases, 3 bases remained unmatched. The germline V gene encodes CDR1 GTSNPN and CDR2 SVGIG (reference sequence). The CDR3 DNA sequence: TGTGCCTGGAGTGCAGACAGGGGCCAGCCCCAGCATTTT. This translates into CAWSADRGQPQHF.

This chain joins TRBV6-1 and TRBJ2-3, with 7 bases that match TRBD2. The CDR3 totals 14 residues. Germline-derived CDR1 and CDR2 are MNHNS and SASEGT. Trimming took 5 bases from V and 4 from J; bases not matched to a gene: 6. The CDR3 DNA follows: TGTGCCAGCAGTTTCTCGGGAGGACCAGATACGCAGTATTTT. Translating gives CASSFSGGPDTQYF.

The chain links TRBV27 to TRBJ1-3; no clear D gene. The V end lost 7 bases, the J end lost 6 bases, and 28 bases lay between the germline ends. The germline gives CDR1 MNHEY, CDR2 SMNVEV (reference sequence). The CDR3 runs 18 residues. The CDR3 nucleotides are TGTGCCAGCACTCCCTCCCTCGAGAAGGCAGATACAGCAAACACCATATATTTT. Encoded protein: CASTPSLEKADTANTIYF.

This clone appeared a single time. V gene TRBV19 combines with J gene TRBJ1-1; unclear D gene. This CDR3 contains 11 residues. Per the germline V gene, CDR1 is LNHDA and CDR2 is SQIVND (reference sequence). Trimming removed 6 bases from V and 6 bases from J, with 8 bases in between. The CDR3 DNA is TGTGCCAGTAGAAGTCCCCCTGAAGCTTTCTTT. Translating it yields CASRSPPEAFF.

This clone was seen more than once but under ten times. This chain connects TRBV6-1 to TRBJ1-1, with D perhaps matching TRBD1 (5 bases). Germline CDR1 MNHNS, CDR2 SASEGT. The CDR3 has 11 residues. V lost 6 bases and J lost 7, with 9 bases in between. The CDR3 DNA sequence: TGTGCCAGCAGGTTCGGGGGTGAAGCTTTCTTT. Translating it yields CASRFGGEAFF.